A selection of T cell receptor beta chains follows, all from one sample in a study of CD8 T cells in Susac syndrome. TCRdb reprocessed the immunoSEQ multiplex PCR reads with MiXCR, giving one entry per CDR3 protein. The sample has about 210,000 distinct CDR3 sequences, nearly 97% seen once. Sequencing input: CD4+ T cells from PBMCs. The source is a human donor with multiple sclerosis. Each CDR3 is given with its conserved first and last residue. Fields, in order: CDR3 length, J gene, D gene, clone size, V gene, CDR3 DNA, CDR3 protein. The D gene is left open where the match is weak. Size values are once, few and many counts, or a class for expanded clones, and some rows have none.

cdr3_length: 13
j_call: TRBJ1-6
d_call: -
clone_size: once
v_call: TRBV3-1
cdr3_nt: TGTGCCAGCAGCCAATTGGGGAATTCACCCCTCCACTTT
cdr3_aa: CASSQLGNSPLHF

cdr3_length: 14
j_call: TRBJ1-2
d_call: -
clone_size: -
v_call: TRBV12-5
cdr3_nt: TGTGCTAGTGGTCCGTCGACGGAGAACTATGGCTACACCTTC
cdr3_aa: CASGPSTENYGYTF

cdr3_length: 13
j_call: TRBJ2-5
d_call: -
clone_size: -
v_call: TRBV10-3
cdr3_nt: TGTGCCATCAGTGACAGGGTGGAAGAGACCCAGTACTTC
cdr3_aa: CAISDRVEETQYF

cdr3_length: 16
j_call: TRBJ2-5
d_call: TRBD2
clone_size: -
v_call: TRBV20-1
cdr3_nt: TGCAGTGCTAGAGCGCTAGCGGGAGGATTATCAGAGACCCAGTACTTC
cdr3_aa: CSARALAGGLSETQYF

cdr3_length: 12
j_call: TRBJ2-1
d_call: -
clone_size: -
v_call: TRBV29-1
cdr3_nt: TGCAGCGTAACGCCCCGGGTCAATGAGCAGTTCTTC
cdr3_aa: CSVTPRVNEQFF

cdr3_length: 13
j_call: TRBJ1-2
d_call: TRBD1
clone_size: -
v_call: TRBV12-3/TRBV12-4
cdr3_nt: TGTGCCAGCAGTTTACGGGACAGGGCTGGCTACACCTTC
cdr3_aa: CASSLRDRAGYTF

cdr3_length: 15
j_call: TRBJ1-4
d_call: -
clone_size: -
v_call: TRBV28
cdr3_nt: TGTGCCAGCAGTCGGTGGGGGGAAGGAGGCGAAAAACTGTTTTTT
cdr3_aa: CASSRWGEGGEKLFF

cdr3_length: 13
j_call: TRBJ2-5
d_call: TRBD2
clone_size: -
v_call: TRBV15
cdr3_nt: TGTGCCACCGGGCGGGGGGGCCAAGAGACCCAGTACTTC
cdr3_aa: CATGRGGQETQYF

cdr3_length: 10
j_call: TRBJ1-2
d_call: -
clone_size: once
v_call: TRBV20-1
cdr3_nt: TGCAGTGCTAGGACCTATGGCTACACCTTC
cdr3_aa: CSARTYGYTF

cdr3_length: 10
j_call: TRBJ2-7
d_call: -
clone_size: -
v_call: TRBV30
cdr3_nt: TGTGCCTGCAGGAAGTACGAGCAGTACTTC
cdr3_aa: CACRKYEQYF

cdr3_length: 14
j_call: TRBJ2-1
d_call: TRBD2
clone_size: few
v_call: TRBV2
cdr3_nt: TGTGCCAGCAGTGGGACTAGCCGCTACAATGAGCAGTTCTTC
cdr3_aa: CASSGTSRYNEQFF

cdr3_length: 14
j_call: TRBJ2-1
d_call: TRBD1
clone_size: -
v_call: TRBV5-1
cdr3_nt: TGCGCCAGCAGCAGAGACAGGGGAGACAATGAGCAGTTCTTC
cdr3_aa: CASSRDRGDNEQFF

cdr3_length: 19
j_call: TRBJ2-7
d_call: -
clone_size: -
v_call: TRBV15
cdr3_nt: TGTGCCACCAGCAGAGAATCCCGCCGCCTAGCGCTGGGGCTCTACGAGCAGTACTTC
cdr3_aa: CATSRESRRLALGLYEQYF

cdr3_length: 15
j_call: TRBJ1-5
d_call: -
clone_size: -
v_call: TRBV3-1
cdr3_nt: TGTGCCAGCAGCCAAGAATTGGGGTTCGGTCAGCCCCAGCATTTT
cdr3_aa: CASSQELGFGQPQHF

cdr3_length: 13
j_call: TRBJ2-5
d_call: -
clone_size: -
v_call: TRBV11-2
cdr3_nt: TGTGCCAGCAGCTTAGCCCGAAAAGAGACCCAGTACTTC
cdr3_aa: CASSLARKETQYF

cdr3_length: 15
j_call: TRBJ2-3
d_call: -
clone_size: -
v_call: TRBV18
cdr3_nt: TGTGCCAGCTCACCACTCTACGGGACCACAGATACGCAGTATTTT
cdr3_aa: CASSPLYGTTDTQYF

cdr3_length: 16
j_call: TRBJ2-2
d_call: TRBD2
clone_size: -
v_call: TRBV6-6
cdr3_nt: TGTGCCAGCAGTTACTGGGCGGGAGCGAACACCGGGGAGCTGTTTTTT
cdr3_aa: CASSYWAGANTGELFF

cdr3_length: 13
j_call: TRBJ2-7
d_call: -
clone_size: -
v_call: TRBV6-6
cdr3_nt: TGTGCCAGCAGCCAGCTAGACCTACTTGGGCAGTACTTC
cdr3_aa: CASSQLDLLGQYF

cdr3_length: 13
j_call: TRBJ1-1
d_call: TRBD1
clone_size: -
v_call: TRBV7-9
cdr3_nt: TGTGCCAGCAGCTTACGGACAGGCACTGAAGCTTTCTTT
cdr3_aa: CASSLRTGTEAFF

cdr3_length: 15
j_call: TRBJ2-3
d_call: TRBD1
clone_size: -
v_call: TRBV3-1
cdr3_nt: TGTGCCAGCAGCCAAGGGGGACAGGGAACAGATACGCAGTATTTT
cdr3_aa: CASSQGGQGTDTQYF

cdr3_length: 15
j_call: TRBJ1-2
d_call: TRBD1
clone_size: -
v_call: TRBV6-5
cdr3_nt: TGTGCCAGCAGTTCGGCCGGGACAGGGGCCTATGGCTACACCTTC
cdr3_aa: CASSSAGTGAYGYTF

cdr3_length: 14
j_call: TRBJ2-3
d_call: -
clone_size: -
v_call: TRBV2
cdr3_nt: TGTGCCACCGTACGGGACACGCGCACAGATACGCAGTATTTT
cdr3_aa: CATVRDTRTDTQYF

cdr3_length: 14
j_call: TRBJ1-6
d_call: -
clone_size: -
v_call: TRBV12-3/TRBV12-4
cdr3_nt: TGTGCCAGCAGTTATGGGAACGGAGGATCACCCCTCCACTTT
cdr3_aa: CASSYGNGGSPLHF

cdr3_length: 13
j_call: TRBJ1-1
d_call: -
clone_size: -
v_call: TRBV29-1
cdr3_nt: TGCAGCGTCCGGACAGAGGGAAACACTGAAGCTTTCTTT
cdr3_aa: CSVRTEGNTEAFF

cdr3_length: 15
j_call: TRBJ2-3
d_call: TRBD2
clone_size: -
v_call: TRBV20-1
cdr3_nt: TGCAGTGCTAACCACGCGGGGGGACGCACAGATACGCAGTATTTT
cdr3_aa: CSANHAGGRTDTQYF

cdr3_length: 11
j_call: TRBJ1-2
d_call: TRBD1
clone_size: once
v_call: TRBV29-1
cdr3_nt: TGCAGCGTTGTACAGGGGAGTGGCTACACCTTC
cdr3_aa: CSVVQGSGYTF

cdr3_length: 20
j_call: TRBJ1-5
d_call: -
clone_size: -
v_call: TRBV21-1
cdr3_nt: TGTGCCAGCAGCAAATTTCCCCGCGGTAATACCGGGGTCTGTTATCAGCCCCAGCATTTT
cdr3_aa: CASSKFPRGNTGVCYQPQHF

cdr3_length: 16
j_call: TRBJ2-5
d_call: -
clone_size: -
v_call: TRBV20-1
cdr3_nt: TGCAGTGCTAGTGGAGGTTTTTGGGAACTCGGAGAGACCCAGTACTTC
cdr3_aa: CSASGGFWELGETQYF

cdr3_length: 13
j_call: TRBJ1-1
d_call: -
clone_size: once
v_call: TRBV11-2
cdr3_nt: TGTGCCAGCAGCTTGATAGGGAGGACTGAAGCTTTCTTT
cdr3_aa: CASSLIGRTEAFF

cdr3_length: 18
j_call: TRBJ2-5
d_call: TRBD2
clone_size: -
v_call: TRBV4-2
cdr3_nt: TGTGCCAGCAGCCACCCACCGGGGACTAGCGGGAGAGAAGAGACCCAGTACTTC
cdr3_aa: CASSHPPGTSGREETQYF

cdr3_length: 12
j_call: TRBJ2-1
d_call: -
clone_size: -
v_call: TRBV20-1
cdr3_nt: TGCAGTGCTAGAGATGTGCCGGGTGAGCAGTTCTTC
cdr3_aa: CSARDVPGEQFF

cdr3_length: 17
j_call: TRBJ2-2
d_call: -
clone_size: -
v_call: TRBV5-4
cdr3_nt: TGTGCCAGCAGCTTTTTCCCCGGACAGTCGAACACCGGGGAGCTGTTTTTT
cdr3_aa: CASSFFPGQSNTGELFF